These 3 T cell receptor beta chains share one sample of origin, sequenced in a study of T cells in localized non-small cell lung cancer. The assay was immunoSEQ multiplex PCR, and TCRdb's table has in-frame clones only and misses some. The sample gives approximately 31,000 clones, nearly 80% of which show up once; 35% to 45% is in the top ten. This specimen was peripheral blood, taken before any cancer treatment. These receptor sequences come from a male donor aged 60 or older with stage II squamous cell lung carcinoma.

Here the CDR3 reads CASSLEGYGYTF. CDR3 nucleotide sequence: TGTGCCAGCAGCTTAGAGGGCTATGGCTACACCTTC. The V and J genes are TRBV7-2 and TRBJ1-2; D unclear. The CDR3 length is 12 residues. V was trimmed by 1 base and J by 4 bases, leaving 4 bases between them. CDR1 SGHTA and CDR2 FQGNSA come from the germline V gene.

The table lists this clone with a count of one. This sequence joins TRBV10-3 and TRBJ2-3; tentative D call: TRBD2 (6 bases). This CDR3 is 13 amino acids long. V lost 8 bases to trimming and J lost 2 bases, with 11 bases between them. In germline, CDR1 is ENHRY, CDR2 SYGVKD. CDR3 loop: CAIHSGDTDTQYF. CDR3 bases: TGTGCCATCCATAGCGGTGACACAGATACGCAGTATTTT.

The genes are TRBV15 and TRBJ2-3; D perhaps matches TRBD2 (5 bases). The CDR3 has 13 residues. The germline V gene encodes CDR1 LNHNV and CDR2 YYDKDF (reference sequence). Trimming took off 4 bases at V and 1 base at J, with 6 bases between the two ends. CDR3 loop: CATSMRGTDTQYF. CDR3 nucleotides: TGTGCCACCAGCATGCGGGGCACAGATACGCAGTATTTT.